The 13 T cell receptor beta chains presented below share a single source sample, sequenced in a study of OX40 agonist ivuxolimab in advanced cancers. Sequenced by immunoSEQ multiplex PCR; TCRdb stores in-frame clones only, minus some. Of about 51,000 clones detected, around nine tenths appear once; the ten largest clones hold around 3.3%. The sequenced sample was CD4+ or CD8+ T cells sorted from blood, obtained in a trial of the OX40 agonist ivuxolimab. These receptors originate from an adult with an advanced solid tumor such as melanoma, head and neck, liver or kidney cancer.

V is TRBV14 and J is TRBJ2-1, with no clear D. Trimming stripped 4 bases from V and 5 bases from J, with 18 bases between. The CDR3 consists of 16 residues. Germline assignment: CDR1 SGHDN and CDR2 FVKESK. DNA of the CDR3: TGTGCCAGCAGCCTTAGGGCTGGGCTCCTAGACAATGAGCAGTTCTTC. It yields the protein CASSLRAGLLDNEQFF.

This chain links TRBV18 with TRBJ2-1; 10 positions match TRBD1. The germline CDR1 and CDR2 sequences are KGHSH and LQKENI. V lost 3 bases to trimming and J lost 4 bases; unmatched junction nucleotides: 3. The length of the CDR3 is 15 residues. CDR3 amino acids: CASSPGTGEYNEQFF. CDR3 sequence (DNA): TGTGCCAGCTCACCGGGGACAGGGGAATACAATGAGCAGTTCTTC.

The chain carries TRBV5-6 and TRBJ2-7; the D is unclear. V lost 2 bases and J lost 3, with 12 bases in between. The V gene's germline CDR1 is SGHDT and CDR2 YYEEEE. This CDR3 is 14 amino acids long. The CDR3 sequence is CASSFGNTYYEQYF. The CDR3, as DNA: TGTGCCAGCAGCTTTGGGAACACCTACTACGAGCAGTACTTC.

This sequence joins TRBV21-1 and TRBJ1-1. TRBV21-1 is shown as a pseudogene. The CDR3 is made up of 15 amino acids. The DNA for the CDR3 is TGTGCCAGCAGCAAAGAAGGGTGCGCGGCTGAAGAAGCTTTCTTT. Amino acids: CASSKEGCAAEEAFF.

The V call is TRBV7-9, the J call TRBJ1-6; D unresolved. This CDR3 spans 19 amino acids. CDR1 and CDR2 from the germline V gene are SEHNR and FQNEAQ (reference sequence). Deletions cut 1 base from V and 0 bases from J, with 16 bases between. CDR3 amino acids: CASSLDGGAPSSYNSPLHF. CDR3 DNA: TGTGCCAGCAGCTTAGATGGAGGAGCTCCAAGCTCCTATAATTCACCCCTCCACTTT.

DNA for the CDR3: TGTGCCAGCTCACCACCGGGGGATGAAAAACTGTTTTTT. Translating gives CASSPPGDEKLFF. The rearrangement uses TRBV18 and TRBJ1-4; D perhaps matches TRBD1 (5 bases). The germline V and J ends were trimmed by 0 bases and 6 bases, with 5 bases remaining between them. CDR1 KGHSH and CDR2 LQKENI come from the germline V gene. CDR3 length: 13 residues.

V gene TRBV5-8 combines with J gene TRBJ2-7; possible D gene TRBD2, 6 bases. V lost 4 bases and J lost 6, with 17 bases in between. From germline, CDR1 is SGHTS and CDR2 YDEGEE. The CDR3 totals 14 residues. The CDR3 DNA reads as TGTGCCAGCAGCATCGCCGGGCCCGGGGGCGAGCAGTACTTC. Its protein product is CASSIAGPGGEQYF. The variable domain in full, with the rest retrieved from reference TRBV5-8 and TRBJ2-7, is EAGVTQSPTHLIKTRGQQATLRCSPISGHTSVYWYQQALGLGLQFLLWYDEGEERNRGNFPPRFSGRQFPNYSSELNVNALELEDSALYLCASSIAGPGGEQYFGPGTRLTVT.

This sequence joins TRBV9 and TRBJ2-5; D is uncertain. V lost 0 bases, J lost 1 base, and 4 bases lay in between. Germline CDR1 SGDLS, CDR2 YYNGEE. The CDR3 is 13 amino acids. The CDR3 loop is CASSVEGQETQYF. The CDR3 bases are TGTGCCAGCAGCGTAGAGGGCCAAGAGACCCAGTACTTC.

This chain connects TRBV30 to TRBJ2-7; D remains unclear. The CDR3 has 10 amino acids. Germline V CDR1 and CDR2: GTSNPN, SVGIG (reference sequence). Trimming removed 1 base from V and 6 bases from J, with 4 bases in between. The CDR3 DNA follows: TGTGCCTGGAGTGCGGCCGAGCAGTACTTC. It specifies CAWSAAEQYF. Full variable domain (rest looked up from reference TRBV30 and TRBJ2-7): SQTIHQWPATLVQPVGSPLSLECTVEGTSNPNLYWYRQAAGRGLQLLFYSVGIGQISSEVPQNLSASRPQDRQFILSSKKLLLSDSGFYLCAWSAAEQYFGPGTRLTVT.

Concerning this clone itself: This sequence may be a read error, since a much larger clone differs from it by one base. The rearrangement links TRBV9 to TRBJ1-3; D not resolved. The CDR3 spans 12 residues. Germline CDR1 is SGDLS and CDR2 is YYNGEE. This CDR3 is CTSSVAGNTIYF. The CDR3 DNA is TGTACCAGCAGCGTAGCGGGCAACACCATATATTTT. Full variable domain (rest looked up from reference TRBV9 and TRBJ1-3): DSGVTQTPKHLITATGQRVTLRCSPRSGDLSVYWYQQSLDQGLQFLIQYYNGEERAKGNILERFSAQQFPDLHSELNLSSLELGDSALYFCTSSVAGNTIYFGEGSWLTVV.

This chain links TRBV19 with TRBJ1-1; TRBD1 is a possible D gene (6 bases). The CDR3 is 15 amino acids. V was cut by 7 bases and J by 2 bases, with 17 bases left in between. Germline values: CDR1 LNHDA, CDR2 SQIVND (reference sequence). The CDR3 bases are TGTGCCAGTATTCAGGGGCGTAAGGACAACACTGAAGCTTTCTTT. It translates to CASIQGRKDNTEAFF. Variable domain in full (rest from reference TRBV19 and TRBJ1-1): DGGITQSPKYLFRKEGQNVTLSCEQNLNHDAMYWYRQDPGQGLRLIYYSQIVNDFQKGDIAEGYSVSREKKESFPLTVTSAQKNPTAFYLCASIQGRKDNTEAFFGQGTRLTVV.

The chain recombines TRBV28 with TRBJ1-5, with 10 bases lining up with TRBD1. CDR3 length: 18 amino acids. The V and J ends lost 6 bases and 3 bases, in that order; junction bases with no gene match: 14. Germline loops: CDR1 MDHEN, CDR2 SYDVKM. The CDR3 reads CASSRDRGLTLPNQPQHF. The CDR3 DNA reads as TGTGCCAGCAGCCGGGACAGGGGCCTTACACTGCCCAATCAGCCCCAGCATTTT.

The chain has TRBV18 and TRBJ2-7; no reliable D call. V lost 0 bases and J lost 3, with 12 bases in between. From germline, CDR1 is KGHSH and CDR2 LQKENI. The CDR3 runs to 15 residues. The CDR3 DNA reads TGTGCCAGCTCACCACCGGCTTTCGTTAGCTACGAGCAGTACTTC. Encoded protein: CASSPPAFVSYEQYF.